This T cell receptor beta chain stems from a study of control samples from healthy donors and cancer patients. This CDR3 comprises 15 residues. V lost 2 bases and J 1 base, leaving 12 bases between the germline ends. Germline V gene sequence: CDR1 MNHNS, CDR2 SASEGT. This clone appeared many times. This table comes from immunoSEQ multiplex PCR, and its TCRdb copy is limited to in-frame clones, with some not included. The repertoire has about 130,000 clones, about 95% of them found once; the top ten carry around 3.6%. The receptor was derived from a man younger than 45 in good health. The sequenced material came from blood. The chain couples TRBV6-1 to TRBJ2-7; D is unclear. CDR3 sequence (DNA): TGTGCCAGCAGTGAAAGGATAGAGACTTCCTACGAGCAGTACTTC. It specifies CASSERIETSYEQYF.